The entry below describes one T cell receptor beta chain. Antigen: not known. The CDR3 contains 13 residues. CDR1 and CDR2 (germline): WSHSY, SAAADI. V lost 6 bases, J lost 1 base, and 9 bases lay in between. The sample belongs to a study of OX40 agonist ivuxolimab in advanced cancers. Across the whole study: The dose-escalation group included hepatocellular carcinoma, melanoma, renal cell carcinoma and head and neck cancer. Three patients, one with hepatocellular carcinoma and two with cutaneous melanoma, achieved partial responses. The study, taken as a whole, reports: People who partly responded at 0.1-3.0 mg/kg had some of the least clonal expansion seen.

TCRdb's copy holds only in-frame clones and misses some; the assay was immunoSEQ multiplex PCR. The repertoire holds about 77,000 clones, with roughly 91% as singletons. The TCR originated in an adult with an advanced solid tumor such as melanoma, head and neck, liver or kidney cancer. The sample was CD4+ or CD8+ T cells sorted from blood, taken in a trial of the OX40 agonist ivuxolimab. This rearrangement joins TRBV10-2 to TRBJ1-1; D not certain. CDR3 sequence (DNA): TGCGCCAGCAGCCTGAGGGCGAACACTGAAGCTTTCTTT. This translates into CASSLRANTEAFF.